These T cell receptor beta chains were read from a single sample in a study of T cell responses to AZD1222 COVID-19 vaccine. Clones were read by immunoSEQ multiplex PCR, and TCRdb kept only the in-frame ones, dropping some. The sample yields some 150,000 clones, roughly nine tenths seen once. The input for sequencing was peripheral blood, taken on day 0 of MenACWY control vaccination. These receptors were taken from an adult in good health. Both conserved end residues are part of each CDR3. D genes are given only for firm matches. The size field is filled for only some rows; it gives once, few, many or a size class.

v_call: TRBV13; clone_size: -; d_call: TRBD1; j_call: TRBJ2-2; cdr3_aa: CASSAPRDSRTTGELFF; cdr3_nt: TGTGCCAGCAGCGCCCCCAGGGACAGTCGGACCACCGGGGAGCTGTTTTTT
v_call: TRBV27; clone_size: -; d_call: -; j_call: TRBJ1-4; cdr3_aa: CASSARGRIEKLFF; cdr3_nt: TGTGCCAGCAGTGCCCGGGGGCGCATTGAAAAACTGTTTTTT
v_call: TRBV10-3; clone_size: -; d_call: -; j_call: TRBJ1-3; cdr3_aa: CAISEAGLAGGNTIYF; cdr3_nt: TGTGCCATCAGTGAGGCGGGCCTGGCGGGGGGAAACACCATATATTTT
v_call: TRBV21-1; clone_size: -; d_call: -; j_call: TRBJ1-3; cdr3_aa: CASNGDRVRNTIYF; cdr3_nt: TGTGCCAGCAATGGGGACAGGGTTAGAAACACCATATATTTT
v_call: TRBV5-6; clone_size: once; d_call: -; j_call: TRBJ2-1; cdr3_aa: CASHARASSYNEQFF; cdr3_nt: TGTGCCAGCCACGCGAGGGCTTCCTCCTACAATGAGCAGTTCTTC
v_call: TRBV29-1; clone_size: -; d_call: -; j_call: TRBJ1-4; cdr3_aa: CSTSGPPATNEKLFF; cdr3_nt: TGCAGCACCTCGGGACCACCTGCAACTAATGAAAAACTGTTTTTT
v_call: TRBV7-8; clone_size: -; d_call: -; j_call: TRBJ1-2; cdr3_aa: CASSLGGNYGYTF; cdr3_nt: TGTGCCAGCAGCCTCGGGGGAAACTATGGCTACACCTTC
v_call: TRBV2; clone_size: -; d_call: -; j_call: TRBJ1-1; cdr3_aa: CASSLQGTTEAFF; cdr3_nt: TGTGCCAGCAGTTTACAGGGAACGACTGAAGCTTTCTTT
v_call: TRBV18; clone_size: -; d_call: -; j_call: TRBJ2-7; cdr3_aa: CASSPLFGELGEQYF; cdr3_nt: TGTGCCAGCTCACCACTATTTGGGGAATTGGGCGAGCAGTACTTC
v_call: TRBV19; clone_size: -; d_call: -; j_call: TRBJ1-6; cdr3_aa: CASSIVSRGTASSYNSPLHF; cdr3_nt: TGTGCCAGTAGTATAGTGAGCAGGGGTACGGCAAGCTCCTATAATTCACCCCTCCACTTT
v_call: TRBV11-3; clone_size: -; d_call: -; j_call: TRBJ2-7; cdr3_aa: CASSLEESYEQYF; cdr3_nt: TGTGCCAGCAGCTTAGAAGAGTCCTACGAGCAGTACTTC
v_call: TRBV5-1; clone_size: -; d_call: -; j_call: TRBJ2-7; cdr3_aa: CASSYGTDSYEQYF; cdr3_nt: TGCGCCAGCAGCTACGGGACCGATTCCTACGAGCAGTACTTC
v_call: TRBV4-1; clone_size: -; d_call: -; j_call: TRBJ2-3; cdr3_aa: CASSQDAAADTQYF; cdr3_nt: TGCGCCAGCAGCCAAGATGCAGCCGCAGATACGCAGTATTTT
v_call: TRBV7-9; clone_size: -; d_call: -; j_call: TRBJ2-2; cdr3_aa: CASSLASGTGELFF; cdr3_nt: TGTGCCAGCAGCTTAGCCTCAGGGACCGGGGAGCTGTTTTTT
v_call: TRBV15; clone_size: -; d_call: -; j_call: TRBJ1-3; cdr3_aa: CATSRDRGFSGNTIYF; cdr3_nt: TGTGCCACCAGCAGAGACAGGGGATTTTCTGGAAACACCATATATTTT
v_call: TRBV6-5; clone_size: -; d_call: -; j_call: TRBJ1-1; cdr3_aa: CASSYSWASFTEAFF; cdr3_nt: TGTGCCAGCAGTTACTCATGGGCGAGCTTCACTGAAGCTTTCTTT
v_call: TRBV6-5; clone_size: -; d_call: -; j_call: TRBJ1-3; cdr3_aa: CASRSSGNTIYF; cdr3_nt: TGTGCCAGCAGGAGCTCTGGAAACACCATATATTTT
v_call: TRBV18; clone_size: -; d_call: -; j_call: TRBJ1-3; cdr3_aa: CASSPPGGSNTIYF; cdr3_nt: TGTGCCAGCTCACCACCGGGGGGAAGCAACACCATATATTTT
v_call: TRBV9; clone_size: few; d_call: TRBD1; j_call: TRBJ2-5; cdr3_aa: CASSNGQVPQETQYF; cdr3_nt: TGTGCCAGCAGCAATGGACAGGTACCTCAAGAGACCCAGTACTTC
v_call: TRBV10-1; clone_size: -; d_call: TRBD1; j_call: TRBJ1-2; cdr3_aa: CASSDGDSYGYTF; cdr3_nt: TGCGCCAGCAGTGATGGGGACAGCTATGGCTACACCTTC
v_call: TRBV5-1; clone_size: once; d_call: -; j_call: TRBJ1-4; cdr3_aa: CASSLGGAGFEKLFF; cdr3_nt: TGCGCCAGCAGCTTAGGAGGGGCCGGGTTTGAAAAACTGTTTTTT
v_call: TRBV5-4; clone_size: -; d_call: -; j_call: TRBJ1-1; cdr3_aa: CASSNEGGLGGNTEAFF; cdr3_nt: TGTGCCAGCAGCAATGAGGGCGGGTTAGGGGGAAACACTGAAGCTTTCTTT
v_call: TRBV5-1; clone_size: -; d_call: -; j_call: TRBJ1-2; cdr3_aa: CASSAIGAGEANTF; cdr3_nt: TGCGCCAGCAGCGCCATAGGGGCAGGGGAAGCCAACACCTTC
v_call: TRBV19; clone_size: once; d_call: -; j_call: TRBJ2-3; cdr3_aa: CASTQFEGADTQYF; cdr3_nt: TGTGCCAGTACTCAATTTGAAGGGGCAGATACGCAGTATTTT
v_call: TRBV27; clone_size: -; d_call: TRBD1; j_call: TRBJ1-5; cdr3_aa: CASSHDRGRSNQPQHF; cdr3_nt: TGTGCCAGCAGTCATGACAGGGGGCGCAGCAATCAGCCCCAGCATTTT
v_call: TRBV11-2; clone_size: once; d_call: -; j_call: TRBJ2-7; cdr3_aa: CASSLVSSGFSYEQYF; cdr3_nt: TGTGCCAGCAGCTTAGTAAGTTCGGGATTCTCCTACGAGCAGTACTTC
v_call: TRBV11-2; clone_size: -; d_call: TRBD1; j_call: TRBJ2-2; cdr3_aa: CASSLDQDRVLTGELFF; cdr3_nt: TGTGCCAGCAGCTTAGATCAAGACAGGGTACTCACCGGGGAGCTGTTTTTT
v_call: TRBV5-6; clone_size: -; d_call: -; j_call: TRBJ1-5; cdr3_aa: CASSLGGMPRGNQPQHF; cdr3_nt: TGTGCCAGCAGCTTGGGGGGGATGCCTCGCGGCAATCAGCCCCAGCATTTT
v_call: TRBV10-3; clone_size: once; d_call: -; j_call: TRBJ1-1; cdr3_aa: CAISEGGRVAEAFF; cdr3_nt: TGTGCCATCAGTGAAGGGGGGCGGGTAGCTGAAGCTTTCTTT
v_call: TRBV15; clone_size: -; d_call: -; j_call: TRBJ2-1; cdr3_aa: CATSRTYGEEQFF; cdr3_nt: TGTGCCACCAGCAGAACCTACGGGGAGGAGCAGTTCTTC
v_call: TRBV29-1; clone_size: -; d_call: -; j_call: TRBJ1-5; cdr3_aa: CSVNVAGSNQPQHF; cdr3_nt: TGCAGCGTTAATGTAGCAGGGTCCAATCAGCCCCAGCATTTT
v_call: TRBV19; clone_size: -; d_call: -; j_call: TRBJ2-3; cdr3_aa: CASSIRVRTSTDTQYF; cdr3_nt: TGTGCCAGTAGTATTAGAGTAAGGACTAGCACAGATACGCAGTATTTT
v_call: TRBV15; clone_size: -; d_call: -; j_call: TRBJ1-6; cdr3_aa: CATSRDPNEGSPLHF; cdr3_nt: TGTGCCACCAGCAGAGACCCTAATGAGGGTTCACCCCTCCACTTT
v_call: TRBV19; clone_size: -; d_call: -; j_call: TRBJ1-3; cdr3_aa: CASRRDPSSGNTIYF; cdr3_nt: TGTGCCAGTAGAAGGGACCCCTCTTCTGGAAACACCATATATTTT
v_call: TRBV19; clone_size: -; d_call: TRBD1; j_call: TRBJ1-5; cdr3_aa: CASSIRKGGRNQPQHF; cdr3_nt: TGTGCCAGTAGTATAAGAAAAGGGGGCAGGAATCAGCCCCAGCATTTT
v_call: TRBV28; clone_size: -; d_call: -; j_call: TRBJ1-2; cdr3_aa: CASSTGWGREGYTF; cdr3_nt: TGTGCCAGCAGTACAGGGTGGGGAAGGGAAGGCTACACCTTC
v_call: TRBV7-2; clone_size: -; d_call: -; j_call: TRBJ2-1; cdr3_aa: CASSLMRAGGEQFF; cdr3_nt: TGTGCCAGCAGCTTAATGAGAGCCGGGGGTGAGCAGTTCTTC
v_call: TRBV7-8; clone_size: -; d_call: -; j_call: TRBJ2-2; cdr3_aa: CASSLAGVTQVGELFF; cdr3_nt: TGTGCCAGCAGCTTAGCTGGGGTCACCCAGGTCGGGGAGCTGTTTTTT
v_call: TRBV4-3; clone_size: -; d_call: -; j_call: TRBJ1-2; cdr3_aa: CASSQSRGSGGNGYTF; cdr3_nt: TGCGCCAGCAGCCAGAGCCGTGGCTCTGGGGGAAATGGCTACACCTTC
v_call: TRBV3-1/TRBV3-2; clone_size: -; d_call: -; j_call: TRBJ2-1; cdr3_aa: CASSQGLGQLYNEQFF; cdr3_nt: TGTGCCAGCAGCCAAGGATTAGGACAGCTTTACAATGAGCAGTTCTTC
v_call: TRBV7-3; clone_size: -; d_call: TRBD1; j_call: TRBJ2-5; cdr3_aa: CASSYGTGGLETQYF; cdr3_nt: TGTGCCAGCAGCTACGGGACAGGGGGCCTCGAGACCCAGTACTTC
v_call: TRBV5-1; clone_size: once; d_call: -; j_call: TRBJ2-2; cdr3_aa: CASSLGPGWDSTGELFF; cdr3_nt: TGCGCCAGCAGCTTAGGGCCCGGGTGGGACTCCACCGGGGAGCTGTTTTTT
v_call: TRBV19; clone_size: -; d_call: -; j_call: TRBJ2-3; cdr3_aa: CASSSDRTDTQYF; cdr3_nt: TGTGCCAGTAGTTCCGACAGGACAGATACGCAGTATTTT
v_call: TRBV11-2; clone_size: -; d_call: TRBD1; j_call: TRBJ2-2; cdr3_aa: CASSLRGGDRVPGELFF; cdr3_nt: TGTGCCAGCAGCTTAAGAGGAGGGGACAGGGTCCCCGGGGAGCTGTTTTTT
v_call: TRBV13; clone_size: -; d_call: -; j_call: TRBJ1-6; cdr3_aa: CASSRVSRVLGNSPLHF; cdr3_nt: TGTGCCAGCAGCCGAGTATCACGGGTTCTAGGGAATTCACCCCTCCACTTT
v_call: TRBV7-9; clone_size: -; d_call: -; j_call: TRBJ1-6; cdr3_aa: CASSRQGFYNSPLHF; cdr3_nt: TGTGCCAGCAGCCGACAAGGATTCTATAATTCACCCCTCCACTTT
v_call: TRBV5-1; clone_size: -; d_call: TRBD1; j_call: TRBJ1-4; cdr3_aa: CASSLGQGDEKLFF; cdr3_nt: TGCGCCAGCAGCTTGGGACAGGGGGATGAAAAACTGTTTTTT
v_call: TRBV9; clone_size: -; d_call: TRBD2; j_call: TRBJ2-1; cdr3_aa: CASSFRTSGRGFNEQFF; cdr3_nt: TGTGCCAGCAGCTTCCGTACTAGCGGGAGAGGATTCAATGAGCAGTTCTTC
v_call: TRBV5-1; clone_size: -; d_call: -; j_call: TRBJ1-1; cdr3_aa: CASSLVAGRTEAFF; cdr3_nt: TGCGCCAGCAGCTTGGTGGCAGGACGCACTGAAGCTTTCTTT
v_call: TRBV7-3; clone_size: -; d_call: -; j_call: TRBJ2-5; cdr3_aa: CASSLSREETQYF; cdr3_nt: TGTGCCAGCAGCTTAAGTAGAGAAGAGACCCAGTACTTC
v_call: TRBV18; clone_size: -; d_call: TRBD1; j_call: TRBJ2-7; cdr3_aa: CASSPEGGQGSYEQYF; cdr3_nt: TGTGCCAGCTCACCAGAGGGGGGACAGGGGTCCTACGAGCAGTACTTC
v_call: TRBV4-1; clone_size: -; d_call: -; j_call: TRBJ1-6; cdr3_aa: CASSQVSASIPLHF; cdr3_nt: TGCGCCAGCAGCCAAGTCTCAGCCAGTATCCCCCTCCACTTT
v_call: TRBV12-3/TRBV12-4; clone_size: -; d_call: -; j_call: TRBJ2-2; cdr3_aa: CASSSQNTGELFF; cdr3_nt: TGTGCCAGCAGTTCCCAGAACACCGGGGAGCTGTTTTTT
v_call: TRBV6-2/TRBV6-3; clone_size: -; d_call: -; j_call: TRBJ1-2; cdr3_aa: CASSPNYGYTF; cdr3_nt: TGTGCCAGCAGCCCGAACTATGGCTACACCTTC
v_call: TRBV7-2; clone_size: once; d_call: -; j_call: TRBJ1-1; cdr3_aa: CASSLSGGQNTEAFF; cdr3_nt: TGTGCCAGCAGCCTGTCCGGGGGCCAGAACACTGAAGCTTTCTTT
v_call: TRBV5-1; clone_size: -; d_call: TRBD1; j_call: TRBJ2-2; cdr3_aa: CASSWTGGPGELFF; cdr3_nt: TGCGCCAGCAGCTGGACAGGGGGTCCCGGGGAGCTGTTTTTT
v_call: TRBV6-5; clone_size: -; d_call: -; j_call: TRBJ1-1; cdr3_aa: CASSIRGNGVAFF; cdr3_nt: TGTGCCAGCAGCATACGGGGGAACGGGGTAGCTTTCTTT
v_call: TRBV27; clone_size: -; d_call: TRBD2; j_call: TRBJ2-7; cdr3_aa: CASSRLTSATYEQYF; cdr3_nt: TGTGCCAGCAGCCGTCTCACTAGCGCAACCTACGAGCAGTACTTC
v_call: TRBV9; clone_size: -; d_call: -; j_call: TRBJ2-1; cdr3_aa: CASSVVPGDAYNEQFF; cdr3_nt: TGTGCCAGCAGCGTAGTTCCGGGAGACGCCTACAATGAGCAGTTCTTC